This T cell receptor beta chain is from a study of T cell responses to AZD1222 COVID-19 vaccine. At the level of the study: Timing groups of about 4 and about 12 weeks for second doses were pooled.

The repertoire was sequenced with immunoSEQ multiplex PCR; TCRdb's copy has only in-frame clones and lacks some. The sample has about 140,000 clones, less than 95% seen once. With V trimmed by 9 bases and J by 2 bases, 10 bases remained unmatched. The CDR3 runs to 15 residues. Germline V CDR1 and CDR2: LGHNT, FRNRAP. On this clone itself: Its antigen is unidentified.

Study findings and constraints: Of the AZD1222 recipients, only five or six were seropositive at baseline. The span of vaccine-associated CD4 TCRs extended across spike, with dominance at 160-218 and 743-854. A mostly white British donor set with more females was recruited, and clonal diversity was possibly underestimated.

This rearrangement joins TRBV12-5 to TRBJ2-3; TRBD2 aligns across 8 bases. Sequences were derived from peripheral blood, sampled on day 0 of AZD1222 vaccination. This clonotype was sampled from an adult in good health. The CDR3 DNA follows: TGTGCTAGATGTACCCGGGGGGGGTACACAGATACGCAGTATTTT. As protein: CARCTRGGYTDTQYF.